This record looks at one T cell receptor (beta chain) sequence and its context. Its target is unknown. The use of a sample-barcoded 5' primer and a J-beta primer mix characterized a second PCR of roughly 6 to 11 cycles. With 12 random nucleotides, a template-switch adaptor tagged each individual cDNA molecule. MiXCR, run by TCRdb on the 5' RACE reads, gives a single entry per CDR3 protein. Of hundreds of thousands of distinct CDR3 sequences listed, 58% are singletons. This specimen comes from a study of blood T cells in healthy people across ages. Study results and caveats: Long-lived donors exceeded aged donors in naive CD4+ cells and diversity. Considered underestimates were the diversity estimates obtained from one million T cells.

It was around 10 milliliters of peripheral blood that were drawn from each donor. V was trimmed by 7 bases and J by 4 bases, leaving 19 bases between them. The germline V gene has CDR1 MNHNS and CDR2 SASEGT. The CDR3 loop spans 15 amino acids. The receptor was derived from a man aged 25-45 years in good health. This chain uses TRBV6-1 with TRBJ1-1, with D tentatively TRBD1 (5 bases). Input material: blood. CDR3 amino acids: CASIPGKGEVTEAFF. CDR3 in DNA: TGTGCCAGCATCCCCGGCAAAGGGGAGGTCACTGAAGCTTTCTTT.